Sequencing of this T cell receptor (beta chain) was carried out in a study of blood T cell repertoires in COVID-19. Turning to the study itself: The United States, Italy and Spain were the sources of the acute and convalescent COVID-19 samples. From T cells, B-cell-depleted T cells, or PBMCs came the material, which was cDNA or gDNA.

Germline loops: CDR1 SGHDT, CDR2 YYEEEE. Trimming shortened V by 0 bases and J by 1 base, and 7 bases separated the two germline ends. The length of the CDR3 is 14 residues. Original data processing: Amplification of reference gene primers provided the estimated nucleated cell counts. Measured with immunoSEQ multiplex PCR; TCRdb has only the in-frame clones, and not every one. V and J calls and clone size are those listed in that table; D and trimming were worked out from the DNA. The repertoire consists of tens of thousands of clones, with around 79% occurring once and the leading ten covering approximately 22%.

The sequence was obtained from a human donor in a cohort sampled during active COVID-19. This chain joins TRBV5-6 and TRBJ2-5, with D unresolved. Sequenced input: peripheral blood. The chain's CDR3 is CASSLGLSQETQYF. DNA of the CDR3: TGTGCCAGCAGCTTGGGTCTCAGCCAAGAGACCCAGTACTTC.